These 5 T cell receptor beta chains originate from one sample sequenced in a study of vaccination and CD4 T cells after COVID-19 (dated by TCRdb to between 2021 and 2022). The antigens for these receptors are not known. The meaning of the sample's treatment or condition label: approximately 11-day PBMC culture with coronavirus spike peptide pools or control peptides (ViraFEST assay). The library was obtained by PCR. Sequencing relied on an Illumina iSeq 100. DNA from cultured CD4+ T cells was subjected to TCR sequencing with the Oncomine TCR Beta short-read assay at the Johns Hopkins FTIC core. Clones were called with MiXCR by TCRdb after fastp trimmed the public reads at Q25, and only in-frame beta chains were retained. Merged by CDR3 protein, the rows form single entries marked with the most common genes and DNA. The sample records under 20,000 distinct CDR3 sequences, 45% to 60% of which are singletons. About a fifth of the sample is in the top ten clones.

The specimen was CD4+ T cells from blood, cultured in vitro, collected before SARS-CoV-2 vaccination. Source of these receptors: a human donor who had recovered from COVID-19.

The chain has TRBV20-1 and TRBJ2-1, with D unclear. This CDR3 is built from 14 residues. V was pared by 0 bases and J by 9 bases, with 15 bases between. Looked up from germline, CDR1 is DFQATT and CDR2 is SNEGSKA (reference sequence). Here the CDR3 reads CSARESPVDAEQFF. The CDR3 DNA reads as TGCAGTGCTAGAGAGTCCCCGGTCGACGCTGAGCAGTTCTTC.

The gene calls are TRBV4-1 and TRBJ2-2; 11 bases align to TRBD2. Trimming cost V 4 bases and J 6 bases; bases outside gene matches: 10. The CDR3 totals 17 residues. Germline V gene sequence: CDR1 MGHRA, CDR2 YSYEKL. This CDR3 reads CASSPLIAGGWPGELFF. In DNA form, the CDR3 reads TGCGCCAGCAGCCCCTTGATAGCGGGAGGGTGGCCCGGGGAGCTGTTTTTT.

The chain links TRBV7-2 to TRBJ2-2; no reliable D call. V lost 3 bases and J lost 5, with 7 bases in between. The germline V gene has CDR1 SGHTA and CDR2 FQGNSA. This CDR3 has 13 amino acids. The CDR3 coding sequence is TGTGCCAGCAGCTTTGGACCAACCGGGGAGCTGTTTTTT. This translates into CASSFGPTGELFF.

V is TRBV20-1 and J is TRBJ2-5; the D call may be TRBD1 or TRBD2 (6 bases each). The germline V gene encodes CDR1 DFQATT and CDR2 SNEGSKA (reference sequence). There are 16 residues in the CDR3. Trimming left V 0 bases short and J 1 base short, with 15 bases between. As DNA, the CDR3 is TGCAGTGCTAGAGACCCCGGGGGCACCGGCCAAGAGACCCAGTACTTC. This gives the protein CSARDPGGTGQETQYF.

CDR3 in amino acids: CSAPDRASGNTIYF. For the CDR3, the DNA is TGCAGTGCCCCGGACAGAGCCTCTGGAAACACCATATATTTT. The rearrangement joins TRBV20-1 to TRBJ1-3, with TRBD1 as a possible D gene (6 bases). Trimming removed 6 bases from V and 0 bases from J, with 12 bases in between. Germline CDR1 DFQATT, CDR2 SNEGSKA (reference sequence). This CDR3 is 14 amino acids long.